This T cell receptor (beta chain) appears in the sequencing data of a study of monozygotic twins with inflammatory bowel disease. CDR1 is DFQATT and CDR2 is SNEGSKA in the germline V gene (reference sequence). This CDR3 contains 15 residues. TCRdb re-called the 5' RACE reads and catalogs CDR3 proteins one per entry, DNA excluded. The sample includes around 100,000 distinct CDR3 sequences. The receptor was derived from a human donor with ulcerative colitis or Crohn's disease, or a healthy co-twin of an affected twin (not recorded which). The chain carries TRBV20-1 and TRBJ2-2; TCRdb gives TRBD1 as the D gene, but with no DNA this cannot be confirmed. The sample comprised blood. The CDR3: CSAGRQGRNTGELFF.